This TCR beta chain derives from a study of beta chain features in type 1 diabetes. V was pared by 2 bases and J by 4 bases, with 22 bases between. The CDR3 is 18 residues long. Germline V gene data show CDR1 as SEHNR and CDR2 as FQNEAQ (reference sequence). Expressed TCRB transcripts were sequenced, since all the RNA that had been isolated was reverse transcribed. Produced via immunoSEQ multiplex PCR; TCRdb's table is partial and in-frame only. The sample carries under 900,000 clones, 15% to 20% recorded once. The clonotype was recovered from a young woman in good health. The V call is TRBV7-9, the J call TRBJ2-3, with a possible D match to TRBD1 (5 bases). The specimen was naive CD4+ T cells from blood. Here the CDR3 DNA reads TGTGCCAGCAGCTTATTTTTGGCTGCAGGGTACTCCCCAGATACGCAGTATTTT. It yields the protein CASSLFLAAGYSPDTQYF. Filled out from reference TRBV7-9 and TRBJ2-3, the complete variable domain reads DTGVSQNPRHKITKRGQNVTFRCDPISEHNRLYWYRQTLGQGPEFLTYFQNEAQLEKSRLLSDRFSAERPKGSFSTLEIQRTEQGDSAMYLCASSLFLAAGYSPDTQYFGPGTRLTVL.